The 5 T cell receptor beta chains listed next were all sequenced from one sample in a study of T cells in Graves' hyperthyroidism and ophthalmopathy. Amplified TCR beta CDR3 regions derived from RNA transcripts. Primed by the HTBI set, a first-round RT-PCR was run on the TCR CDR3. TCRdb used MiXCR to reprocess the multiplex PCR reads, holding one entry per CDR3 protein. The sample has a few hundred thousand distinct CDR3 sequences, about 15% seen once. Sequencing was carried out using blood. Receptor source: a woman aged 25 to 39 with Graves' ophthalmopathy.

This clonotype was counted ten times or more. The rearrangement uses TRBV4-1 and TRBJ2-1; D call uncertain. CDR1 and CDR2 from the germline V gene are MGHRA and YSYEKL. The CDR3 has 15 residues. Trimming stripped 2 bases from V and 0 bases from J, with 8 bases between. The CDR3 DNA is TGCGCCAGCAGCCAAACGATAAGCTCCTACAATGAGCAGTTCTTC. The encoded protein is CASSQTISSYNEQFF.

The sample holds many counts of this clonotype. The chain carries TRBV20-1 and TRBJ1-6, with D perhaps TRBD1 (5 bases). Deletions cut 0 bases from V and 9 bases from J, with 15 bases between. The CDR3 runs to 15 residues. Looked up from germline, CDR1 is DFQATT and CDR2 is SNEGSKA (reference sequence). The CDR3: CSARDPGRDSSPLHF. The CDR3 nucleotides are TGCAGTGCTAGAGACCCCGGCAGGGATAGTTCACCCCTCCACTTT.

Many counts were recorded for this clonotype. V is TRBV3-1 and J is TRBJ2-3; possible D gene TRBD2, 8 bases. The CDR3 length is 19 residues. Germline V CDR1 and CDR2: LGHDT, YNNKEL (reference sequence). V was cut by 4 bases and J by 3 bases, with 26 bases left in between. The chain's CDR3 is CASSPRTSRGGWGTDTQYF. In nucleotides, the CDR3 is TGTGCCAGCAGCCCCCGGACTAGCAGGGGGGGATGGGGAACAGATACGCAGTATTTT.

The rearrangement joins TRBV20-1 to TRBJ2-2; D ambiguous. The CDR3 totals 12 residues. Germline CDR1 is DFQATT and CDR2 is SNEGSKA (reference sequence). Trimming took 3 bases from V and 3 from J, leaving 5 bases between them. CDR3 residues: CSASGYTGELFF. The CDR3 DNA reads TGCAGTGCTAGTGGTTACACCGGGGAGCTGTTTTTT.

This sequence joins TRBV28 and TRBJ1-5, with 12 bases matching TRBD1. CDR1 and CDR2 from the germline V gene are MDHEN and SYDVKM. The V gene end was trimmed by 3 bases and the J gene end by 5 bases; junction bases not matched to a gene: 5. The CDR3 runs to 16 residues. DNA for the CDR3: TGTGCCAGCAGTTTCTCCGGGACAGGGGGCTATCAGCCCCAGCATTTT. It is translated as CASSFSGTGGYQPQHF. The full variable domain, rest sourced from reference TRBV28 and TRBJ1-5, is DVKVTQSSRYLVKRTGEKVFLECVQDMDHENMFWYRQDPGLGLRLIYFSYDVKMKEKGDIPEGYSVSREKKERFSLILESASTNQTSMYLCASSFSGTGGYQPQHFGDGTRLSIL.